This T cell receptor (beta chain) was observed in a study of CD4 T cells in relation to SARS-CoV-2 and coronaviruses. Study as a whole: Shared crossreactive spike epitopes were mapped to their HLA restriction.

CDR3 length: 15 amino acids. V dropped 3 bases and J dropped 8 bases, with 14 bases sitting between them. Germline V gene sequence: CDR1 KGHSH, CDR2 LQKENI. Of note for this clone: The antigen is unknown.

Measured with immunoSEQ multiplex PCR; TCRdb has only the in-frame clones, and not every one. The sample holds roughly 23,000 clones, less than 70% seen once. The study's findings and limits: No crossreactivity against non-spike viral proteins was tested here. Monoreactive clones expanded significantly more to SARS-CoV-2 than crossreactive clones did. Each donor contributed either pre-pandemic or post-infection samples, not both.

CD4+ T cells from unexposed donors were obtained before the COVID-19 pandemic (2011-2018). CD4+ T cells were isolated from the cells after 10 days of culture. The sequence was collected from a human donor in good health. The chain employs TRBV18 and TRBJ1-6; no firm D call. Specimen: CD4+ T cells from PBMCs, cultured in vitro. The CDR3 protein is CASSPGSPQDSPLHF. DNA for the CDR3: TGTGCCAGCTCACCGGGGTCTCCTCAGGATTCACCCCTCCACTTT.